The next 29 T cell receptor beta chains were all read from a single sample in a study of blood T cell repertoires in COVID-19. This table comes from immunoSEQ multiplex PCR, and its TCRdb copy is limited to in-frame clones, with some not included. The table records about 250,000 clones, roughly 85% of them present only once. Sequencing was done on a sample of peripheral blood. These receptors originate from a man aged 18 to 29 with active or convalescent COVID-19.

On this clone itself: At one end the junction does not follow the germline gene, possibly because of a read error. The chain couples TRBV18 to TRBJ1-1, with 8 bases identical to TRBD1. The CDR3 is made up of 15 amino acids. Germline V gene data show CDR1 as KGHSH and CDR2 as LQKENI. The DNA for the CDR3 is TGTGCCAGCTCGCCACAGGGGGTTGGGAACACTGAAGCTTTCTTT. It yields the protein CASSPQGVGNTEAFF. Using reference TRBV18 and TRBJ1-1 for the parts outside the CDR3, the full variable domain is NAGVMQNPRHLVRRRGQEARLRCSPMKGHSHVYWYRQLPEEGLKFMVYLQKENIIDESGMPKERFSAEFPKEGPSILRIQQVVRGDSAAYFCASSPQGVGNTEAFFGQGTRLTVV.

The V and J genes are TRBV2 and TRBJ2-7, with TRBD1 matching 10 bases. Germline V gives CDR1 SNHLY, CDR2 FYNNEI. J lost 1 base, V lost 6 bases, and 21 bases had no gene match. The length of the CDR3 is 20 residues. Here the CDR3 DNA reads TGTGCCAGCAGAGAACCATGGGGGACAGGGGCCTTCAAAATTTCCTACGAGCAGTACTTC. Residues: CASREPWGTGAFKISYEQYF.

The chain employs TRBV20-1 and TRBJ1-3; D gene uncertain. From germline, CDR1 is DFQATT and CDR2 SNEGSKA (reference sequence). CDR3 size: 14 residues. Trimming pared 3 bases from V and 0 bases from J, leaving 9 bases between. The CDR3 DNA sequence: TGCAGTGCTAGTCTCATCAGCTCTGGAAACACCATATATTTT. It is translated as CSASLISSGNTIYF.

CDR3 coding DNA: TGTGCCAGCAGCGTAACTATGGGCGGGCCATACTCCTACAATGAGCAGTTCTTC. Translation gives CASSVTMGGPYSYNEQFF. The chain uses TRBV9 and TRBJ2-1; possible D gene TRBD2, 5 bases. CDR1 is SGDLS, CDR2 YYNGEE, per germline. With 1 base removed from V and 0 bases from J, the gap between germline ends came to 17 bases. There are 18 residues in the CDR3.

The V gene is TRBV2, the J gene TRBJ2-1; D may be TRBD2 (5 bases). Germline values: CDR1 SNHLY, CDR2 FYNNEI. The CDR3 contains 12 residues. V was pared by 7 bases and J by 9 bases, with 13 bases between. The chain's CDR3 is CASTPDSVEQFF. In nucleotides, the CDR3 is TGTGCCAGCACCCCTGATAGCGTTGAGCAGTTCTTC.

The V and J genes are TRBV5-8 and TRBJ2-2, with D possibly TRBD1 on 5 matching bases. CDR3 length equals 15 residues. The V gene lost 5 bases and the J gene lost 3 bases, with 14 bases spanning the gap. CDR1 is SGHTS, CDR2 YDEGEE, per germline. The DNA of the CDR3 is TGTGCCAGCAGAAGAAGGGGTTTAGACACCGGGGAGCTGTTTTTT. Protein sequence: CASRRRGLDTGELFF.

The rearrangement joins TRBV2 to TRBJ1-1, with D tentatively TRBD1 (5 bases). The CDR3 has 12 residues. Germline-derived CDR1 and CDR2 are SNHLY and FYNNEI. V was trimmed by 2 bases and J by 12 bases, leaving 13 bases between them. The CDR3 region is CASSEFSGGPFF. Written as DNA, the CDR3 is TGTGCCAGCAGTGAATTTTCGGGGGGACCTTTCTTT.

The J gene is TRBJ2-7, the V gene TRBV11-2; D perhaps matches TRBD2 (5 bases). Germline V gene sequence: CDR1 SGHAT, CDR2 FQNNGV. V was clipped by 0 bases and J by 6 bases, with 12 bases between them. This CDR3 region has 14 residues. CDR3 sequence (DNA): TGTGCCAGCAGCTTAGAACCCCGAGGGCGCGAGCAGTACTTC. Translating it yields CASSLEPRGREQYF.

This clone was counted once. This chain connects TRBV28 to TRBJ1-2, with unresolved D. This CDR3 spans 13 amino acids. CDR1 MDHEN and CDR2 SYDVKM come from the germline V gene. The V and J ends lost 1 base and 8 bases respectively, with 11 bases between them. This CDR3 reads CASSLYGGGGYTF. In DNA, the CDR3 is TGTGCCAGCAGTTTATACGGAGGCGGCGGCTACACCTTC.

The chain combines TRBV2 with TRBJ2-3; a possible D gene is TRBD2 (5 bases). Trimming shortened V by 4 bases and J by 0 bases, and 11 bases separated the two germline ends. The CDR3 runs to 15 residues. Looked up from germline, CDR1 is SNHLY and CDR2 is FYNNEI. Written as DNA, the CDR3 is TGTGCCAGCAGTGCTAGCCGTTTTAGCACAGATACGCAGTATTTT. Translating it yields CASSASRFSTDTQYF.

This chain links TRBV5-1 with TRBJ1-1; 7 bases align to TRBD1. The germline V gene encodes CDR1 SGHRS and CDR2 YFSETQ. V shed 4 bases and J 7 bases; nucleotides not matched to a gene: 7. The CDR3 contains 13 residues. The CDR3 protein is CASSANRGLEAFF. For the CDR3, the DNA is TGCGCCAGCAGCGCTAACAGGGGCCTTGAAGCTTTCTTT.

The rearrangement joins TRBV7-3 to TRBJ2-2, with a tentative D call TRBD2 (5 bases). The CDR3 is made up of 15 amino acids. Germline lookup yields CDR1 SGHTA and CDR2 FQGTGA. The ends were cut back, 4 bases at V and 5 bases at J, with 14 bases in the middle. This CDR3 is CASSSTPGGTGELFF. The CDR3 DNA is TGTGCCAGCAGCTCAACCCCGGGCGGGACCGGGGAGCTGTTTTTT. The full variable domain, rest sourced from reference TRBV7-3 and TRBJ2-2, is GAGVSQTPSNKVTEKGKYVELRCDPISGHTALYWYRQSLGQGPEFLIYFQGTGAADDSGLPNDRFFAVRPEGSVSTLKIQRTERGDSAVYLCASSSTPGGTGELFFGEGSRLTVL.

The V call is TRBV14, the J call TRBJ1-4; 7 nucleotides align to TRBD1. Germline trimming cut 5 bases from V and 6 bases from J; bases unmatched to any gene: 9. The germline CDR1 and CDR2 sequences are SGHDN and FVKESK. There are 15 residues in the CDR3. The DNA of the CDR3 is TGTGCCAGCAGCGACCTTAGGGGGCGCGATGAAAAACTGTTTTTT. Translation gives CASSDLRGRDEKLFF.

This chain uses TRBV20-1 with TRBJ2-1; D perhaps matches TRBD1 (5 bases). Germline V gives CDR1 DFQATT, CDR2 SNEGSKA (reference sequence). The CDR3 loop spans 11 amino acids. Trimming shortened V by 4 bases and J by 9 bases, and 10 bases separated the two germline ends. This CDR3 reads CSATRGLEQFF. The CDR3 DNA reads as TGCAGTGCTACTAGGGGTCTTGAGCAGTTCTTC.

About this clone: Other DNA sequences of this sample code for an identical CDR3. The V gene is TRBV6-2 or TRBV6-3, the J gene TRBJ1-2; D is undetermined. The CDR3 sequence is 12 residues long. Looked up from germline, CDR1 is MNHEY and CDR2 is SVGEGT. V was shortened by 4 bases and J by 5 bases, with 8 bases between the two germline ends. Here the CDR3 reads CASSSTGYGYTF. The CDR3 DNA follows: TGTGCCAGCAGTTCGACGGGATATGGCTACACCTTC.

This clone showed up just once. V gene TRBV7-9 combines with J gene TRBJ2-7, with 8 bases that match TRBD1. This CDR3 contains 16 residues. With V trimmed by 1 base and J by 4 bases, 9 bases remained unmatched. The germline V gene encodes CDR1 SEHNR and CDR2 FQNEAQ (reference sequence). CDR3 DNA: TGTGCCAGCAGCTTAGTCATAGGGACAGGCTCGTACGAGCAGTACTTC. Its translation: CASSLVIGTGSYEQYF.

This chain uses TRBV5-1 with TRBJ2-1; 7 nucleotides agree with TRBD2. Germline trimming cut 0 bases from V and 9 bases from J; bases unmatched to any gene: 9. From germline, CDR1 is SGHRS and CDR2 YFSETQ. The CDR3 length is 15 residues. The CDR3: CASSLGAGVPSEQFF. DNA of the CDR3: TGCGCCAGCAGCTTGGGCGCGGGGGTCCCTTCTGAGCAGTTCTTC.

The rearrangement links TRBV7-2 to TRBJ1-6; weak D call: TRBD1 (6 bases). V was shortened by 5 bases and J by 9 bases, with 20 bases between the two germline ends. The CDR3 sequence is 16 residues long. Germline CDR1 reads SGHTA; CDR2 reads FQGNSA. The CDR3 sequence: CASSPRVLGGSSPLHF. DNA of the CDR3: TGTGCCAGCAGCCCTAGGGTGTTAGGGGGTAGTTCACCCCTCCACTTT.

The chain is built from TRBV7-3 and TRBJ1-1; TRBD1 aligns across 9 bases. The CDR3 is 15 residues long. V was clipped by 6 bases and J by 5 bases; unmatched bases: 10. Germline V CDR1 and CDR2: SGHTA, FQGTGA. CDR3 amino acids: CASSYPGTGRTEAFF. CDR3 sequence (DNA): TGTGCCAGCAGTTATCCAGGGACAGGGAGGACTGAAGCTTTCTTT.

This clone was recorded once. CDR3: CASSYAGAPGKLFF. The CDR3 DNA reads as TGTGCCAGCAGTTACGCGGGGGCCCCCGGAAAACTGTTTTTT. V is TRBV6-5 and J is TRBJ1-4, with D perhaps matching TRBD1 (6 bases). V was trimmed by 2 bases and J by 10 bases, leaving 14 bases between them. The V gene's germline CDR1 is MNHEY and CDR2 SVGAGI. This CDR3 region has 14 residues.

The chain has TRBV5-1 and TRBJ2-1; 8 nucleotides agree with TRBD1. The CDR3 is made up of 16 amino acids. Germline loops: CDR1 SGHRS, CDR2 YFSETQ. V was clipped by 5 bases and J by 5 bases; unmatched bases: 12. CDR3 DNA sequence: TGCGCCAGCAGATATATCCGCGGACAGGGTAACAATGAGCAGTTCTTC. This encodes CASRYIRGQGNNEQFF.

The chain uses TRBV28 and TRBJ1-5, with 8 bases that match TRBD1. J was trimmed by 3 bases and V by 7 bases; bases with no gene match: 8. Germline-derived CDR1 and CDR2 are MDHEN and SYDVKM. The CDR3 has 15 residues. In DNA form, the CDR3 reads TGTGCCAGCACCGTGACAGGGGATCTCAATCAGCCCCAGCATTTT. This translates into CASTVTGDLNQPQHF.

V usage is TRBV5-5 and J usage is TRBJ1-4; D is ambiguous. The V gene's germline CDR1 is SGHKS and CDR2 YYEKEE (reference sequence). The germline V and J ends were trimmed by 0 bases and 6 bases, with 12 bases remaining between them. This CDR3 has 15 amino acids. As DNA, the CDR3 is TGTGCCAGCAGCTTGGTGGGCGTCGCTGATGAAAAACTGTTTTTT. It codes for CASSLVGVADEKLFF.

The V call is TRBV19, the J call TRBJ2-1; 8 nucleotides line up with TRBD2. Germline V gene data show CDR1 as LNHDA and CDR2 as SQIVND (reference sequence). The CDR3 extends over 14 amino acids. J lost 7 bases, V lost 7 bases, and 9 bases had no gene match. CDR3 region: CASTPGLAVNEQFF. In nucleotides, the CDR3 is TGTGCCAGTACCCCAGGACTAGCTGTGAATGAGCAGTTCTTC.

This clone was observed a single time. The CDR3 reads CASSYLIPDSTGYTF. The CDR3, as DNA: TGTGCCAGCAGTTACCTGATCCCTGACAGCACCGGCTACACCTTC. The chain combines TRBV6-2 or TRBV6-3 with TRBJ1-2; TRBD1 is a possible D gene (5 bases). Trimming removed 2 bases from V and 8 bases from J, with 18 bases in between. The CDR3 is 15 residues long. Germline V gene data show CDR1 as MNHEY and CDR2 as SVGEGT.

This sequence joins TRBV14 and TRBJ2-3; the D is unclear. The germline V and J ends were trimmed by 4 bases and 1 base, with 12 bases remaining between them. Germline V gene sequence: CDR1 SGHDN, CDR2 FVKESK. The CDR3 totals 15 residues. CDR3 coding DNA: TGTGCCAGCAGCCCATCCTTGGCCCGCACAGATACGCAGTATTTT. Its protein product is CASSPSLARTDTQYF.

This clone was counted once. The chain carries TRBV9 and TRBJ1-5; TRBD1 is a possible D gene (5 bases). Germline V gene lookup returns CDR1 SGDLS and CDR2 YYNGEE. Trimming took 1 base from V and 8 from J, leaving 13 bases between them. This CDR3 region has 14 residues. The CDR3 protein is CASSVTGGGEPQHF. CDR3 DNA sequence: TGTGCCAGCAGCGTAACAGGTGGGGGGGAGCCCCAGCATTTT.

This chain links TRBV10-1 with TRBJ1-6; 12 bases match TRBD1. The CDR3 length is 18 residues. CDR1 is WNHNN, CDR2 SYGVQD, per germline (reference sequence). The J segment lost 5 bases and the V segment lost 6 bases, leaving 11 bases of the junction unmatched. This CDR3 reads CASSAGTGGAGNNSPLHF. The CDR3 nucleotides are TGCGCCAGCAGCGCCGGGACAGGGGGCGCCGGGAATAATTCACCCCTCCACTTT.

This chain connects TRBV28 to TRBJ1-2; 8 bases align to TRBD1. This CDR3 is built from 15 residues. J lost 4 bases, V lost 6 bases, and 10 bases had no gene match. The germline gives CDR1 MDHEN, CDR2 SYDVKM. The CDR3: CASRGSAGGLYGYTF. DNA for the CDR3: TGTGCCAGCAGGGGATCGGCAGGGGGCCTCTATGGCTACACCTTC.